Listed below are T cell receptor beta chains from one sample, sequenced in a study of blood T cell repertoires in COVID-19. Only in-frame clones appear in the TCRdb table, and some are missing; sequencing was by immunoSEQ multiplex PCR. The data contain roughly 170,000 clones, 81% of them singletons. Sequencing was done on a sample of PBMCs or T cells enriched from blood (not recorded which). Receptor source: a woman aged 35 to 49 with acute COVID-19. Each CDR3 is given with its conserved first and last residue. D genes are given only for firm matches.

J: TRBJ2-3; V: TRBV20-1; D: TRBD2; CDR3: CSASYLAGGLDTQYF; DNA: TGCAGTGCTAGTTATCTAGCGGGAGGGCTAGATACGCAGTATTTT
J: TRBJ2-7; V: TRBV3-1/TRBV3-2; D: TRBD1; CDR3: CASSYRGGYEQYF; DNA: TGTGCCAGCAGCTACAGGGGCGGCTACGAGCAGTACTTC
J: TRBJ1-5; V: TRBV19; D: NA; CDR3: CASTQRGGYNQPQHF; DNA: TGTGCCAGTACCCAGAGGGGGGGCTACAATCAGCCCCAGCATTTT
J: TRBJ2-1; V: TRBV12-5; D: NA; CDR3: CASGLTTTGGSYNEQFF; DNA: TGTGCTAGTGGTTTGACAACCACCGGCGGATCCTACAATGAGCAGTTCTTC
J: TRBJ2-2; V: TRBV5-6; D: NA; CDR3: CASSTGRELFF; DNA: TGTGCCAGCAGCACCGGTAGGGAGCTGTTTTTT
J: TRBJ1-2; V: TRBV27; D: NA; CDR3: CASSFTGNYGYTF; DNA: TGTGCCAGCAGTTTTACAGGGAACTATGGCTACACCTTC
J: TRBJ2-3; V: TRBV6-2/TRBV6-3; D: TRBD2; CDR3: CASTPLGGRASNTDTQYF; DNA: TGTGCCAGCACCCCCCTCGGCGGGAGGGCCTCAAACACAGATACGCAGTATTTT
J: TRBJ2-3; V: TRBV23-1; D: TRBD2; CDR3: CASSGEREGVGTDTQYF; DNA: TGCGCCAGCAGTGGAGAGAGGGAGGGCGTCGGCACAGATACGCAGTATTTT
J: TRBJ1-2; V: TRBV30; D: TRBD1; CDR3: CACEGGTGGHTF; DNA: TGTGCCTGCGAAGGAGGGACAGGGGGACACACCTTC
J: TRBJ2-3; V: TRBV11-2; D: TRBD2; CDR3: CASSLELAGGGTQYF; DNA: TGTGCCAGCAGCTTAGAACTAGCGGGAGGGGGTACGCAGTATTTT